A selection of T cell receptor beta chains follows, all from one sample in a study of blood T cell repertoires in COVID-19. Using immunoSEQ multiplex PCR, the repertoire was profiled, and TCRdb retains in-frame clones only, with some absent. The sample records approximately 130,000 clones, around 85% being singletons. The sample was peripheral blood. The receptors stem from a human donor in a cohort sampled during active COVID-19. CDR3s include the opening cysteine and the closing phenylalanine or tryptophan. D genes are given only for firm matches.

>TRBJ1-6|TRBD1|TRBV4-3
CASSPGGRINSPLHF
TGCGCCAGCAGCCCAGGGGGACGAATTAATTCACCCCTCCACTTT
>TRBJ2-5|NA|TRBV12-3/TRBV12-4
CASSFKETQYF
TGTGCCAGCAGTTTTAAAGAGACCCAGTACTTC
>TRBJ2-5|TRBD2|TRBV29-1
CSVVAGGRPETQYF
TGCAGCGTTGTGGCGGGAGGGCGGCCAGAGACCCAGTACTTC
>TRBJ1-1|NA|TRBV9
CASSVAGTRISNTEAFF
TGTGCCAGCAGCGTAGCAGGGACTAGAATCTCGAACACTGAAGCTTTCTTT
>TRBJ2-5|TRBD2|TRBV6-5
CASSYALAVGGETQYF
TGTGCCAGCAGTTACGCACTAGCGGTAGGAGGGGAGACCCAGTACTTC
>TRBJ1-6|TRBD1|TRBV7-8
CASSNPGQGVSPLHF
TGTGCCAGCAGTAATCCGGGACAGGGAGTTTCACCCCTCCACTTT
>TRBJ2-1|NA|TRBV2
CASSVETLNEQFF
TGTGCCAGCAGTGTTGAGACTTTGAATGAGCAGTTCTTC
>TRBJ2-3|TRBD2|TRBV3-1/TRBV3-2
CASSQDAAGGTDTQYF
TGTGCCAGCAGCCAAGACGCAGCGGGGGGCACAGATACGCAGTATTTT
>TRBJ2-6|NA|TRBV30
CAWSGASRRFSGANVLTF
TGTGCCTGGAGTGGGGCTTCGCGAAGATTCTCTGGGGCCAACGTCCTGACTTTC
>TRBJ1-6|NA|TRBV7-2
CASSLGTSLHF
TGTGCCAGCAGCTTAGGGACATCCCTCCACTTT
>TRBJ2-2|NA|TRBV2
CASNDRNLRGELFF
TGTGCCAGCAACGACAGGAACTTGAGGGGGGAGCTGTTTTTT
>TRBJ1-2|NA|TRBV27
CASSPRIGGNGYTF
TGTGCCAGCAGTCCTCGGATCGGGGGGAATGGCTACACCTTC
>TRBJ2-5|NA|TRBV14
CASSQNLVGGAQYF
TGTGCCAGCAGCCAAAATTTAGTAGGAGGCGCCCAGTACTTC
>TRBJ1-5|TRBD1|TRBV19
CASGQTRQGKKPQHF
TGTGCCAGTGGTCAAACTCGACAGGGTAAGAAGCCCCAGCATTTT
>TRBJ2-7|NA|TRBV5-1
CASSFGGTASYEQYF
TGCGCCAGCAGCTTCGGCGGGACAGCCTCCTACGAGCAGTACTTC
>TRBJ1-3|NA|TRBV7-3
CASSLTPAGNTIYF
TGTGCCAGCAGCTTAACTCCGGCTGGAAACACCATATATTTT
>TRBJ1-2|TRBD1|TRBV12-3/TRBV12-4
CASSPTGAYGYTF
TGTGCCAGCAGCCCGACAGGGGCCTATGGCTACACCTTC